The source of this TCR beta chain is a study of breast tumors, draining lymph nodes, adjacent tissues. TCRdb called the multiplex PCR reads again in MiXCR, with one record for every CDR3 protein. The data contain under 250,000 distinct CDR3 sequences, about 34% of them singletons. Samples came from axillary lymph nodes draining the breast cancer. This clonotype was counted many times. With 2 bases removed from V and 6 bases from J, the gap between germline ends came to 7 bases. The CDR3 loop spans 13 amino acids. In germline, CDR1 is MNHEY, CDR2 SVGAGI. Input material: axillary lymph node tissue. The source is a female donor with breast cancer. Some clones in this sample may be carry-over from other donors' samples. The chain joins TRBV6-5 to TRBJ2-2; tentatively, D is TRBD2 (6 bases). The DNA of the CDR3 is TGTGCCAGCAGTTACGGAGGGGCCGGGGAGCTGTTTTTT. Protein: CASSYGGAGELFF.